The 21 T cell receptor beta chains reported below all come from one sample, sequenced in a study of cytomegalovirus exposure and HLA in healthy donors. Vbeta (60) and Jbeta (13) primers were used in the PCR. Data came from immunoSEQ multiplex PCR; TCRdb stores just in-frame clones and leaves some out. The data contain roughly 160,000 clones, around four fifths of them singletons. Sequencing used PBMCs. All receptors derive from a man younger than 45 in good health and CMV-seronegative.

This chain joins TRBV18 and TRBJ2-2, with 8 bases matching TRBD1. V dropped 5 bases and J dropped 3; count of bases not matched to a gene: 2. This CDR3 region has 14 residues. The germline gives CDR1 KGHSH, CDR2 LQKENI. CDR3 nucleotide sequence: TGTGCCAGCTCAGCGACAGGGGACACCGGGGAGCTGTTTTTT. Protein sequence: CASSATGDTGELFF.

This chain joins TRBV6-5 and TRBJ2-7; 11 bases line up with TRBD2. The CDR3 sequence is 15 residues long. V was clipped by 6 bases and J by 4 bases; unmatched bases: 8. Germline assignment: CDR1 MNHEY and CDR2 SVGAGI. The CDR3 DNA is TGTGCCAGCAGCGTCACTAGCGGGAGAGGATACGAGCAGTACTTC. It is translated as CASSVTSGRGYEQYF.

This clone was picked up one time. The chain has TRBV11-1 and TRBJ2-1, with 13 bases that match TRBD2. Trimming removed 1 base from V and 5 bases from J; junction bases left unmatched: 5. From germline, CDR1 is SGHAT and CDR2 FQDESV (reference sequence). The length of the CDR3 is 17 residues. The CDR3 nucleotides are TGTGCCAGCAGCTTAGGGACTAGCGGGAGTCTCCACAATGAGCAGTTCTTC. This encodes CASSLGTSGSLHNEQFF.

The rearrangement links TRBV30 to TRBJ1-3; 9 bases map to TRBD1. CDR1 and CDR2 from the germline V gene are GTSNPN and SVGIG (reference sequence). With V trimmed by 1 base and J by 7 bases, 2 bases remained unmatched. The CDR3 consists of 13 residues. Here the CDR3 DNA reads TGTGCCTGGAGTGCCGGGACAGGGAACACCATATATTTT. Amino acids: CAWSAGTGNTIYF.

The V and J genes are TRBV6-5 and TRBJ1-2; 9 nucleotides agree with TRBD1. The CDR3 contains 13 residues. V lost 5 bases, J lost 4 bases, and 2 bases stayed unmatched. Germline V gene lookup returns CDR1 MNHEY and CDR2 SVGAGI. As DNA, the CDR3 is TGTGCCAGCAGTCGGGACAGGGCCTATGGCTACACCTTC. It is translated as CASSRDRAYGYTF.

CDR3 DNA: TGTGCCAGCAGCTTAGGGGCGGGGCGCCAAGGGGAAAAACTGTTTTTT. Its translation is CASSLGAGRQGEKLFF. The chain carries TRBV7-9 and TRBJ1-4; a weak D match, TRBD1 (5 bases). The germline V and J ends were trimmed by 1 base and 8 bases, with 17 bases remaining between them. This CDR3 is 16 amino acids long. CDR1 and CDR2 (germline): SEHNR, FQNEAQ (reference sequence).

The rearrangement joins TRBV7-2 to TRBJ1-2, with TRBD1 identical over 8 bases. The CDR3 length is 13 residues. Germline trimming cut 8 bases from V and 0 bases from J; bases unmatched to any gene: 2. CDR1 is SGHTA, CDR2 FQGNSA, per germline. CDR3 sequence reads: CASGQGPNYGYTF. CDR3 bases: TGTGCCAGCGGACAGGGCCCTAACTATGGCTACACCTTC.

This chain links TRBV11-3 with TRBJ2-3; 10 positions match TRBD2. This CDR3 region has 17 residues. The ends lost 5 bases at V and 2 bases at J; junction bases unmatched: 10. CDR1 is SGHNT, CDR2 YENEEA, per germline. The CDR3 sequence: CASSLGLLAGATDTQYF. The CDR3 DNA is TGTGCCAGCAGCCTTGGACTTCTAGCGGGGGCCACAGATACGCAGTATTTT.

CDR3 nucleotide sequence: TGTGCCAGCAGCTTGGACAGGGGGAAAGCCCAGCATTTT. It yields the protein CASSLDRGKAQHF. The chain recombines TRBV5-6 with TRBJ1-5, with 8 bases lining up with TRBD1. V dropped 0 bases and J dropped 11; count of bases not matched to a gene: 4. The CDR3 consists of 13 residues. Germline V gene lookup returns CDR1 SGHDT and CDR2 YYEEEE.

The rearrangement joins TRBV15 to TRBJ1-4, with D possibly matching TRBD1 (6 bases). In germline, CDR1 is LNHNV, CDR2 YYDKDF (reference sequence). This CDR3 has 17 amino acids. V lost 4 bases and J 8 bases, leaving 23 bases between the germline ends. The CDR3: CATSTTGRGSFREKLFF. The CDR3 nucleotides read TGTGCCACCAGCACTACAGGGCGCGGTAGTTTTCGAGAAAAACTGTTTTTT.

The rearrangement uses TRBV30 and TRBJ1-2, with D perhaps matching TRBD1 (6 bases). The germline V and J ends were trimmed by 2 bases and 5 bases, with 12 bases remaining between them. This CDR3 is built from 13 residues. Germline V lookup: CDR1 GTSNPN, CDR2 SVGIG (reference sequence). The CDR3 reads CAWSRGSWYGYTF. CDR3 DNA: TGTGCCTGGAGTAGGGGGTCTTGGTATGGCTACACCTTC.

The chain recombines TRBV2 with TRBJ1-5, with D hard to call. V was pared by 3 bases and J by 1 base, with 13 bases between. CDR1 and CDR2 (germline): SNHLY, FYNNEI. The CDR3 runs 16 residues. CDR3 sequence (DNA): TGTGCCAGCAGTGAGTGGAGGGATCGGAGCAATCAGCCCCAGCATTTT. Translated: CASSEWRDRSNQPQHF.

V usage is TRBV9 and J usage is TRBJ2-7, with TRBD2 matching 7 bases. Germline-derived CDR1 and CDR2 are SGDLS and YYNGEE. There are 14 residues in the CDR3. V lost 3 bases and J lost 3; bases outside the gene matches: 6. CDR3 coding DNA: TGTGCCAGCAGCGCGAGCGGGACGGACTACGAGCAGTACTTC. This sequence encodes CASSASGTDYEQYF.

Turning to this clone: Other DNA sequences in the sample encode the same CDR3. This chain uses TRBV29-1 with TRBJ2-5, with D possibly being TRBD2 (5 bases). Germline V gene lookup returns CDR1 SQVTM and CDR2 ANQGSEA. CDR3 length equals 13 residues. V dropped 4 bases and J dropped 2 bases, with 11 bases sitting between them. The CDR3 loop is CSVGRGRQETQYF. The CDR3 DNA reads as TGCAGCGTTGGAAGAGGGCGACAAGAGACCCAGTACTTC.

The J gene is TRBJ2-3, the V gene TRBV6-5; 7 bases align to TRBD2. V shed 7 bases and J 2 bases; nucleotides not matched to a gene: 9. Germline CDR1 MNHEY, CDR2 SVGAGI. This CDR3 has 15 amino acids. CDR3 in amino acids: CASIESGADTDTQYF. The CDR3 bases are TGTGCCAGCATCGAGAGCGGGGCCGACACAGATACGCAGTATTTT.

The rearrangement links TRBV7-6 to TRBJ2-1; 8 bases align to TRBD2. The trim removed 0 bases at V and 10 bases at J, leaving 11 bases unmatched. Germline-derived CDR1 and CDR2 are SGHVS and FNYEAQ. The CDR3 is 16 residues long. Here the CDR3 reads CASSLARGGRNSEQFF. The CDR3 region has the DNA TGTGCCAGCAGCTTAGCCCGGGGGGGACGAAATTCGGAGCAGTTCTTC.

This chain links TRBV11-1 with TRBJ2-5; 9 bases fit TRBD2. Trimming at V came to 2 bases and at J to 0 bases, leaving 10 bases not matched to a gene. The V gene's germline CDR1 is SGHAT and CDR2 FQDESV (reference sequence). The CDR3 loop spans 18 amino acids. The CDR3 DNA is TGTGCCAGCAGCTTATCGGCGGGGGGGAACCCGTACCAAGAGACCCAGTACTTC. Translation gives CASSLSAGGNPYQETQYF. Together with reference TRBV11-1 and TRBJ2-5, the CDR3 gives the full variable domain: EAEVAQSPRYKITEKSQAVAFWCDPISGHATLYWYRQILGQGPELLVQFQDESVVDDSQLPKDRFSAERLKGVDSTLKIQPAELGDSAMYLCASSLSAGGNPYQETQYFGPGTRLLVL.

This rearrangement joins TRBV27 to TRBJ2-3, with 16 bases aligning to TRBD2. Trimming took 5 bases from V and 8 from J; bases not matched to a gene: 13. The germline CDR1 and CDR2 sequences are MNHEY and SMNVEV (reference sequence). This CDR3 has 18 amino acids. The CDR3 spells CASSPGTSGGAKGGTQYF. The CDR3 DNA is TGTGCCAGCAGTCCAGGGACTAGCGGGGGGGCCAAGGGCGGTACGCAGTATTTT.

The chain combines TRBV9 with TRBJ2-5, with D tentatively TRBD1 (6 bases). With 0 bases removed from V and 1 base from J, the gap between germline ends came to 16 bases. Germline CDR1 SGDLS, CDR2 YYNGEE. The CDR3 contains 17 residues. CDR3 coding DNA: TGTGCCAGCAGCGTAGCTGAAGGGACAAGACTCCAAGAGACCCAGTACTTC. Protein product: CASSVAEGTRLQETQYF.

CDR3 in DNA: TGCGCCAGCAGCCAATCCGGACAGGAAAATGAAAAACTGTTTTTT. This codes for CASSQSGQENEKLFF. The chain combines TRBV4-3 with TRBJ1-4, with 7 nucleotides matching TRBD1. Per germline, CDR1 LGHNA and CDR2 YSLEER. This CDR3 has 15 residues. With V trimmed by 2 bases and J by 5 bases, 5 bases remained unmatched.

The CDR3 nucleotides read TGTGCCTCAGGAGGGGACGAGGCTCGAGGCACAGATACGCAGTATTTT. It yields the protein CASGGDEARGTDTQYF. J is TRBJ2-3 and V is TRBV2, with D possibly TRBD2 on 6 matching bases. The CDR3 sequence is 16 residues long. Between the trimmed V and J ends, which lost 11 bases and 1 base, there was a span of 22 bases. CDR1 is SNHLY and CDR2 is FYNNEI in the germline V gene.